The 15 T cell receptor beta chains reported below all come from one sample, sequenced in a study of blood T cell repertoires in COVID-19. The data were produced by immunoSEQ multiplex PCR, yet TCRdb's version contains in-frame clones alone and is incomplete. The sample has roughly 100,000 clones, 80% to 90% seen once; the top ten hold roughly 4.2%. The sample consisted of peripheral blood. All receptors come from a human donor with COVID-19, enrolled during active disease. The donor label of this sample is uncertain.

As concerns this clone: This specimen includes other DNA sequences encoding the same CDR3. CDR3 sequence (DNA): TGTGCCAGCAGTTACTCTGGCCAGGGCGGCACAGATACGCAGTATTTT. This encodes CASSYSGQGGTDTQYF. The genes are TRBV6-5 and TRBJ2-3; a weak D match, TRBD1 (5 bases). Germline V lookup: CDR1 MNHEY, CDR2 SVGAGI. The V and J ends lost 0 bases and 1 base respectively, with 11 bases between them. CDR3 length: 16 amino acids.

This sequence joins TRBV9 and TRBJ2-1; 11 bases align to TRBD2. Germline CDR1 is SGDLS and CDR2 is YYNGEE. V gave up 4 bases and J gave up 0 bases; unmatched junction bases: 3. The CDR3 length is 16 residues. DNA of the CDR3: TGTGCCAGCAGCCCTACTAGCGGGGGCTCCTACAATGAGCAGTTCTTC. Its protein product is CASSPTSGGSYNEQFF.

The sample holds a few counts of this clone. The chain employs TRBV11-3 and TRBJ2-5; possibly TRBD1 for D (6 bases). The CDR3 is 14 residues long. The germline gives CDR1 SGHNT, CDR2 YENEEA. Deletions cut 5 bases from V and 0 bases from J, with 10 bases between. CDR3 region: CASSGGQYQETQYF. In DNA, the CDR3 is TGTGCCAGCAGCGGCGGACAGTACCAAGAGACCCAGTACTTC.

This sequence joins TRBV6-5 and TRBJ2-1, with D possibly TRBD2 on 6 matching bases. V was clipped by 7 bases and J by 10 bases, with 17 bases between them. The germline CDR1 and CDR2 sequences are MNHEY and SVGAGI. CDR3 length: 13 residues. The chain's CDR3 is CASTPGDGREQFF. In nucleotides, the CDR3 is TGTGCCAGCACCCCGGGGGATGGGCGGGAGCAGTTCTTC.

CDR3: CASSFGVSGNTGELFF. CDR3 bases: TGTGCCAGCAGCTTTGGGGTCAGCGGAAACACCGGGGAGCTGTTTTTT. The chain uses TRBV7-9 and TRBJ2-2; D may be TRBD2 (5 bases). Trimming left V 3 bases short and J 2 bases short, with 13 bases between. Germline V gene data show CDR1 as SEHNR and CDR2 as FQNEAQ (reference sequence). The CDR3 spans 16 residues. Together with reference TRBV7-9 and TRBJ2-2, the CDR3 gives the full variable domain: DTGVSQNPRHKITKRGQNVTFRCDPISEHNRLYWYRQTLGQGPEFLTYFQNEAQLEKSRLLSDRFSAERPKGSFSTLEIQRTEQGDSAMYLCASSFGVSGNTGELFFGEGSRLTVL.

This rearrangement joins TRBV19 to TRBJ2-4; 7 bases map to TRBD1. V gave up 5 bases and J gave up 8 bases; unmatched junction bases: 15. The CDR3 is made up of 16 amino acids. Germline V lookup: CDR1 LNHDA, CDR2 SQIVND (reference sequence). The DNA for the CDR3 is TGTGCCAGTAGTGCCCCTGGACTGAAAGGGGGCGACATTCAGTACTTC. Translated: CASSAPGLKGGDIQYF.

The chain uses TRBV30 and TRBJ1-4; TRBD1 is a possible D gene (6 bases). Germline CDR1 is GTSNPN and CDR2 is SVGIG (reference sequence). Trimming took off 7 bases at V and 2 bases at J, with 11 bases between the two ends. The CDR3 is 13 residues long. The CDR3 region is CALDSRTNEKLFF. CDR3 nucleotide sequence: TGTGCCTTGGACAGTCGGACTAATGAAAAACTGTTTTTT.

The rearrangement links TRBV6-5 to TRBJ1-3, with D maybe TRBD1 (5 bases). The CDR3 has 16 amino acids. The V end lost 0 bases, the J end lost 4 bases, and 13 bases lay between the germline ends. Germline CDR1 reads MNHEY; CDR2 reads SVGAGI. DNA of the CDR3: TGTGCCAGCAGTTACTCGCCCCCAGGGAACGGAAACACCATATATTTT. Its protein product is CASSYSPPGNGNTIYF.

The rearrangement joins TRBV27 to TRBJ2-5; 12 nucleotides agree with TRBD2. Germline CDR1 reads MNHEY; CDR2 reads SMNVEV (reference sequence). The CDR3 is 17 residues long. The J segment lost 4 bases and the V segment lost 1 base, leaving 7 bases of the junction unmatched. Written as DNA, the CDR3 is TGTGCCAGCAGTTTATTGCCTAGCGGGGGGGGTTTAGAGACCCAGTACTTC. Translating gives CASSLLPSGGGLETQYF.

The chain uses TRBV7-2 and TRBJ2-1; 7 bases fit TRBD2. The CDR3 sequence is 14 residues long. V was clipped by 4 bases and J by 10 bases; unmatched bases: 10. Germline values: CDR1 SGHTA, CDR2 FQGNSA. CDR3 sequence: CASSSLGGRWEQFF. Written as DNA, the CDR3 is TGTGCCAGCAGCTCCCTCGGGGGGAGGTGGGAGCAGTTCTTC.

This clone was picked up one time. CDR3 region: CASSFGGEREQYF. DNA of the CDR3: TGTGCCAGCAGCTTCGGAGGGGAGAGGGAGCAGTACTTC. The chain is built from TRBV5-8 and TRBJ2-7; D may be TRBD2 (6 bases). Germline V gene data show CDR1 as SGHTS and CDR2 as YDEGEE. This CDR3 spans 13 amino acids. The germline V and J ends were trimmed by 2 bases and 7 bases, with 13 bases remaining between them.

The gene calls are TRBV7-9 and TRBJ1-4; 8 positions agree with TRBD1. The germline V gene encodes CDR1 SEHNR and CDR2 FQNEAQ (reference sequence). CDR3 length: 14 residues. J was trimmed by 7 bases and V by 3 bases; bases with no gene match: 4. Here the CDR3 reads CASSFGQGGEKLFF. CDR3 in DNA: TGTGCCAGCAGCTTTGGACAGGGCGGTGAAAAACTGTTTTTT. Full variable domain (outside the CDR3, taken from reference TRBV7-9 and TRBJ1-4): DTGVSQNPRHKITKRGQNVTFRCDPISEHNRLYWYRQTLGQGPEFLTYFQNEAQLEKSRLLSDRFSAERPKGSFSTLEIQRTEQGDSAMYLCASSFGQGGEKLFFGSGTQLSVL.

The chain links TRBV19 to TRBJ1-2, with 8 bases lining up with TRBD1. The CDR3 totals 13 residues. Germline assignment: CDR1 LNHDA and CDR2 SQIVND (reference sequence). Trimming at V came to 10 bases and at J to 6 bases, leaving 10 bases not matched to a gene. In DNA form, the CDR3 reads TGTGCCACTCCCAGTCCAGGGGGCGATGGCTACACCTTC. This encodes CATPSPGGDGYTF.

J is TRBJ2-5 and V is TRBV10-3, with TRBD2 as a possible D gene (6 bases). Germline V gene sequence: CDR1 ENHRY, CDR2 SYGVKD. V was clipped by 3 bases and J by 5 bases, with 16 bases between them. The CDR3 extends over 15 amino acids. In DNA, the CDR3 is TGTGCCATCAGTGAATCCGATCGGGAGTGGGAGACCCAGTACTTC. Translation gives CAISESDREWETQYF.

This clone occurred once. The rearrangement joins TRBV15 to TRBJ2-7; 8 nucleotides match TRBD1. The V gene end was trimmed by 1 base and the J gene end by 5 bases; junction bases not matched to a gene: 7. The CDR3 contains 15 residues. Germline V gives CDR1 LNHNV, CDR2 YYDKDF (reference sequence). This CDR3 is CATSRGRQGWNEQYF. Here the CDR3 DNA reads TGTGCCACCAGCAGAGGGAGACAGGGGTGGAACGAGCAGTACTTC. Drawing the rest from reference TRBV15 and TRBJ2-7, the complete variable domain is DAMVIQNPRYQVTQFGKPVTLSCSQTLNHNVMYWYQQKSSQAPKLLFHYYDKDFNNEADTPDNFQSRRPNTSFCFLDIRSPGLGDTAMYLCATSRGRQGWNEQYFGPGTRLTVT.